The 15 T cell receptor beta chains listed next were all sequenced from one sample in a study of Graves' ophthalmopathy and Graves' hyperthyroidism. RNA transcripts were the source from which TCR beta CDR3 regions were amplified. Investigators did first-round RT-PCR with HTBI primers, then second-round multiplex PCR. MiXCR was run by TCRdb on the multiplex PCR reads, yielding one entry per CDR3 protein. The table records just over 600,000 distinct CDR3 sequences, approximately 22% of them present only once. The sample was peripheral blood. The receptors here all came from a woman aged 18-35 years with stable Graves' hyperthyroidism. Some clones in this sample may be carry-over from other donors' samples.

There are many counts of this clonotype. The CDR3 DNA is TGTGCCAGTAGTATCGGGGGCGGAACCTACGAGCAGTACTTC. This encodes CASSIGGGTYEQYF. The chain links TRBV19 to TRBJ2-7, with D perhaps matching TRBD1 or TRBD2 (6 bases each). The V end lost 3 bases, the J end lost 2 bases, and 11 bases lay between the germline ends. The CDR3 contains 14 residues. The germline V gene encodes CDR1 LNHDA and CDR2 SQIVND (reference sequence).

This clonotype was counted only a few times. The V and J genes are TRBV4-3 and TRBJ1-6, with D perhaps TRBD1 (5 bases). The CDR3 loop spans 16 amino acids. V lost 0 bases and J lost 9, with 15 bases in between. CDR1 LGHNA and CDR2 YSLEER come from the germline V gene. CDR3 residues: CASSQDPGPWGSPLHF. For the CDR3, the DNA is TGCGCCAGCAGCCAAGATCCGGGGCCTTGGGGTTCACCCCTCCACTTT.

The J gene is TRBJ2-5, the V gene TRBV28, with a weak D call TRBD2 (6 bases). The V end was cut by 6 bases, the J end by 1 base, with 21 bases between. CDR1 MDHEN and CDR2 SYDVKM come from the germline V gene. The CDR3 runs 17 residues. The CDR3 here is CASSQDIFISGQETQYF. The CDR3 DNA sequence: TGTGCCAGCAGCCAAGATATCTTCATTAGCGGCCAAGAGACCCAGTACTTC.

The gene calls are TRBV24-1 and TRBJ2-7; maybe TRBD1 (5 bases). The CDR3 extends over 14 amino acids. From germline, CDR1 is KGHDR and CDR2 SFDVKD. The V end was cut by 4 bases, the J end by 5 bases, with 14 bases between. DNA for the CDR3: TGTGCCACCAGTGAAGGCAGGGAAGTCGACGAGCAGTACTTC. This sequence encodes CATSEGREVDEQYF.

V is TRBV20-1 and J is TRBJ2-7; 8 nucleotides align to TRBD2. The J segment lost 2 bases and the V segment lost 6 bases, leaving 9 bases of the junction unmatched. The germline CDR1 and CDR2 sequences are DFQATT and SNEGSKA (reference sequence). CDR3 length equals 14 residues. For the CDR3, the DNA is TGCAGTGCAAGCGGGGGCCTGTCCCCCTACGAGCAGTACTTC. It codes for CSASGGLSPYEQYF.

The chain links TRBV7-9 to TRBJ1-2; possible D gene TRBD1, 5 bases. The V end lost 5 bases, the J end lost 5 bases, and 15 bases lay between the germline ends. Germline values: CDR1 SEHNR, CDR2 FQNEAQ (reference sequence). The CDR3 extends over 14 amino acids. Here the CDR3 DNA reads TGTGCCAGCAGCCGCCTAGGGGCCCGGTATGGCTACACCTTC. As protein: CASSRLGARYGYTF.

In its sample, this clonotype was seen many times. J is TRBJ2-2 and V is TRBV20-1; D is perhaps TRBD2 (6 bases). The germline V and J ends were trimmed by 3 bases and 4 bases, with 12 bases remaining between them. The germline V gene has CDR1 DFQATT and CDR2 SNEGSKA (reference sequence). The CDR3 consists of 14 residues. The CDR3, as DNA: TGCAGTGCTAGGAGGAGCGGGCGCACCGGGGAGCTGTTTTTT. Amino acids: CSARRSGRTGELFF.

This clonotype was counted many times. V and J are TRBV2 and TRBJ2-5, with 7 bases matching TRBD2. Germline lookup yields CDR1 SNHLY and CDR2 FYNNEI. The CDR3 length is 15 residues. Trimming cost V 3 bases and J 3 bases; bases outside gene matches: 7. The CDR3: CASSETAGREETQYF. The CDR3 DNA sequence: TGTGCCAGCAGTGAGACAGCAGGGAGGGAAGAGACCCAGTACTTC.

This clonotype was detected ten times or more. The chain employs TRBV5-1 and TRBJ1-1; D perhaps matches TRBD1 (5 bases). Per germline, CDR1 SGHRS and CDR2 YFSETQ. The CDR3 loop spans 14 amino acids. Trimming cost V 1 base and J 3 bases, with 10 bases left between them. This CDR3 is CASSLRQSHTEAFF. CDR3 nucleotides: TGCGCCAGCAGCTTGCGACAGAGCCACACTGAAGCTTTCTTT.

The rearrangement links TRBV24-1 to TRBJ2-5; D is unclear. V was shortened by 6 bases and J by 3 bases, with 10 bases between the two germline ends. Germline V gives CDR1 KGHDR, CDR2 SFDVKD. The CDR3 contains 13 residues. This CDR3 is CATSHSPEETQYF. CDR3 bases: TGTGCCACCAGTCATAGCCCGGAAGAGACCCAGTACTTC.

This clonotype was seen a handful of times. The chain links TRBV20-1 to TRBJ1-2; D gene unclear. V lost 5 bases and J lost 1, with 8 bases in between. CDR3 size: 12 residues. Germline CDR1 and CDR2: DFQATT and SNEGSKA (reference sequence). CDR3 nucleotide sequence: TGCAGTGCTCCACATCATAACTATGGCTACACCTTC. This codes for CSAPHHNYGYTF.

The rearrangement links TRBV28 to TRBJ2-4; D is uncertain. The CDR3 has 15 residues. CDR1 and CDR2 from the germline V gene are MDHEN and SYDVKM. V shed 4 bases and J shed 9 bases, with 19 bases lying between them. The CDR3 loop is CASSSLATLEGIQYF. CDR3 nucleotides: TGTGCCAGCAGTTCCCTGGCGACCCTTGAAGGCATTCAGTACTTC.

This clonotype was counted many times. This chain uses TRBV29-1 with TRBJ2-5, with D possibly being TRBD1 (6 bases). V was trimmed by 0 bases and J by 2 bases, leaving 13 bases between them. Germline assignment: CDR1 SQVTM and CDR2 ANQGSEA. The CDR3 runs to 15 residues. CDR3 nucleotides: TGCAGCGTTGAAGATTGGGGACAAACTCAAGAGACCCAGTACTTC. Translated, it gives CSVEDWGQTQETQYF.

This clonotype occurred many times. The rearrangement joins TRBV28 to TRBJ1-2; no reliable D call. Germline CDR1 is MDHEN and CDR2 is SYDVKM. The CDR3 runs 13 residues. The germline V and J ends were trimmed by 6 bases and 1 base, with 9 bases remaining between them. The CDR3 loop reads CASRYGFNYGYTF. As DNA, the CDR3 is TGTGCCAGCAGATACGGGTTTAACTATGGCTACACCTTC.

This clonotype was seen a few times. The CDR3 bases are TGCGCCAGCAGACCGGGCGTCGGGGCTAACTATGGCTACACCTTC. Translating gives CASRPGVGANYGYTF. This chain joins TRBV5-1 and TRBJ1-2, with no clear D. The CDR3 sequence is 15 residues long. The V gene lost 5 bases and the J gene lost 0 bases, with 14 bases spanning the gap. Germline V CDR1 and CDR2: SGHRS, YFSETQ.